The T cell receptor (beta chain) under discussion was sequenced for a study of cytomegalovirus exposure and HLA in healthy donors. Findings and limits, study-wide: Per published reports, the classifier diagnosed cytomegalovirus status with high specificity and sensitivity.

This CDR3 is 16 amino acids long. Germline V gene lookup returns CDR1 KGHSH and CDR2 LQKENI. The V and J ends lost 1 base and 5 bases, in that order; junction bases with no gene match: 5. As concerns this clone: Antigen unknown.

This PCR relied on a set of 60 Vbeta primers and 13 Jbeta primers. The assay was immunoSEQ multiplex PCR, and TCRdb's table has in-frame clones only and misses some. Seen here are over 200,000 clones, almost 70% observed once, and the top ten hold 2.6%. This clonotype originated in a middle-aged man in good health and CMV-seropositive. The J gene is TRBJ1-6, the V gene TRBV18; 7 bases are shared with TRBD1. The sequenced sample was PBMCs. The CDR3 sequence is CASSPRTGADNSPLHF. The CDR3 DNA follows: TGTGCCAGCTCACCACGGACAGGTGCTGATAATTCACCCCTCCACTTT.